Listed below are T cell receptor beta chains from one sample, sequenced in a study of control samples from healthy donors and cancer patients. Clones were sequenced by immunoSEQ multiplex PCR, and TCRdb holds only the in-frame ones, with some missing. The table lists about 130,000 clones, around 93% of them singletons. Material for sequencing was blood. The receptor set was obtained from a woman between 45 and 65 years old in good health. Both conserved end residues are part of each CDR3. A D gene is named only where the DNA matches it firmly. Clone size is given for some rows only: seen once, a few or many times, or a class if the clone is expanded.

TRBV19	NA	TRBJ1-1	NA	TGTGCCAGTAGTATTAGGTTGAAGGGCGTCGGCACTGAAGCTTTCTTT	CASSIRLKGVGTEAFF
TRBV19	NA	TRBJ2-1	NA	TGTGCCAGTAGTATCCCACTCCTTGATACAGGGCGAGGTGAGCAGTTCTTC	CASSIPLLDTGRGEQFF
TRBV19	NA	TRBJ1-5	NA	TGTGCCAGTACTTGGGGCGACCAGCCCTCTAGCAATCAGCCCCAGCATTTT	CASTWGDQPSSNQPQHF
TRBV5-1	NA	TRBJ2-1	TRBD2	TGCGCCAGCAGCTCCACTAGCGGGGGGGGAAACAATGAGCAGTTCTTC	CASSSTSGGGNNEQFF
TRBV6-5	NA	TRBJ2-2	NA	TGTGCCAGTAGGGGAGGGGGTGGCACCGGGGAGCTGTTTTTT	CASRGGGGTGELFF
TRBV6-5	once	TRBJ2-1	NA	TGTGCCAGCAGTCTTTACAATGAGCAGTTCTTC	CASSLYNEQFF
TRBV24-1	once	TRBJ1-1	NA	TGTGCCACCAGTCCCGCGTCGGGGACTGAAGCTTTCTTT	CATSPASGTEAFF
TRBV13	NA	TRBJ1-5	NA	TGTGCCAGCAGCTTAGGCCTGACATCCAATCAGCCCCAGCATTTT	CASSLGLTSNQPQHF
TRBV30	NA	TRBJ2-5	NA	TGTGCCTGGAGCCCCCCCCACCTAACGCTGGAGACCCAGTACTTC	CAWSPPHLTLETQYF
TRBV30	NA	TRBJ1-3	NA	TGTGCCTGGAGTGGAGACTCTGGAAACACCATATATTTT	CAWSGDSGNTIYF
TRBV30	once	TRBJ1-2	NA	TGTGCCTGGACGCAGGATGATGGCTATGGCTACACCTTC	CAWTQDDGYGYTF
TRBV5-1	NA	TRBJ2-5	NA	TGCGCCAGCAGCCTGGGATCACGCGGGTTTGAGACCCAGTACTTC	CASSLGSRGFETQYF
TRBV5-4	NA	TRBJ1-4	NA	TGTGCCAGCAGCTCCCGGACAACAACTAATGAAAAACTGTTTTTT	CASSSRTTTNEKLFF
TRBV30	NA	TRBJ1-1	NA	TGTGCCTGGAGGCCGGGAGGGGACACTGAAGCTTTCTTT	CAWRPGGDTEAFF
TRBV27	few	TRBJ1-5	NA	TGTGCCAGCAGCTCGCTCGAGGGGGGGCGTTCCCAGCCCCAGCATTTT	CASSSLEGGRSQPQHF
TRBV7-8	NA	TRBJ1-3	TRBD1	TGTGCCAGCAGCTTCGGAGACAGGGGCTCTGGAAACACCATATATTTT	CASSFGDRGSGNTIYF
TRBV5-1	NA	TRBJ2-1	TRBD2	TGCGCCAGCAGCTTGATGCGGGAGCTTGAGCAGTTCTTC	CASSLMRELEQFF
TRBV19	NA	TRBJ1-5	NA	TGTGCCAGTAGTACCCGCGAGGGTTGGGTCTATCAGCCCCAGCATTTT	CASSTREGWVYQPQHF
TRBV5-1	once	TRBJ1-2	TRBD1	TGCGCCAGCAGCTTGGGTGGACAGGGCGGTGGCTATGGCTACACCTTC	CASSLGGQGGGYGYTF
TRBV11-2	NA	TRBJ2-7	NA	TGTGCCAGCAGCCAGCAGGTTAACGAGCAGTGCTTC	CASSQQVNEQCF
TRBV9	NA	TRBJ2-1	NA	TGTGCCAGCAGCGAAGCCCCAAGCTCCTACAATGAGCAGTTCTTC	CASSEAPSSYNEQFF
TRBV5-1	NA	TRBJ2-2	NA	TGCGCCAGCGGATCCCCCGGGGGACCCACCGGGGAGCTGTTTTTT	CASGSPGGPTGELFF
TRBV12-2	NA	TRBJ1-2	NA	TGTGCAAGTCGCTTGGAGACAGGGACCTTTTATGGCTACACCTTC	CASRLETGTFYGYTF
TRBV7-9	once	TRBJ1-1	NA	TGTGCCAGCAGCTGGGACTTGAACACTGAAGCTTTCTTT	CASSWDLNTEAFF
TRBV5-1	NA	TRBJ1-2	NA	TGCGCCAGCAGCTTGAGTGACAGGAACTATGGCTACACCTTC	CASSLSDRNYGYTF
TRBV19	few	TRBJ2-1	TRBD2	TGTGCCAGTGGGTCTAGCGGGGGTCTATACAATGAGCAGTTCTTC	CASGSSGGLYNEQFF
TRBV18	NA	TRBJ2-3	NA	TGTGCCAGCTCACCCCGGGACGGGACCTGGGACACAGATACGCAGTATTTT	CASSPRDGTWDTDTQYF
TRBV9	NA	TRBJ1-1	TRBD1	TGTGCCAGCAGCTCCGGGACAGGGGAAGGAAGAGGTGAAGCTTTCTTT	CASSSGTGEGRGEAFF
TRBV15	NA	TRBJ1-4	TRBD1	TGTGCCACCAGAACCGGGACAGGGGATAATTTCCCTGAAAAACTGTTTTTT	CATRTGTGDNFPEKLFF
TRBV6-6	NA	TRBJ2-1	NA	TGTGCCAGCAGAAGAGGGACGGGCGAGGTTATAAATGAGCAGTTCTTC	CASRRGTGEVINEQFF
TRBV6-5	NA	TRBJ1-5	NA	TGTGCCAGCACCCAAATCTTGAATAGCAATCAGCCCCAGCATTTT	CASTQILNSNQPQHF
TRBV5-4	NA	TRBJ2-5	NA	TGTGCCAGCAGCTCGTACCAAGAGACCCAGTACTTC	CASSSYQETQYF
TRBV6-1	NA	TRBJ1-2	TRBD1	TGTGCCAGCAGTGAAGTTGGGACAGGGGGAGGTGGCTACACCTTC	CASSEVGTGGGGYTF
TRBV27	NA	TRBJ2-3	NA	TGTGCCAGCAGTTTTTCGACTCTCACCACAGATACGCAGTATTTT	CASSFSTLTTDTQYF
TRBV27	NA	TRBJ2-1	TRBD1	TGTGCCAGCAGTTTATCCGTGGGGACAGGGCCCAATGAGCAGTTCTTC	CASSLSVGTGPNEQFF
TRBV29-1	NA	TRBJ1-1	NA	TGCAGCGGGTTCCTTAGGAACACTGAAGCTTTCTTT	CSGFLRNTEAFF
TRBV12-5	NA	TRBJ1-4	NA	TGTGCTAGTGGGTCGGATAGTGGAAAACTGTTTTTT	CASGSDSGKLFF
TRBV11-2	NA	TRBJ1-6	TRBD1	TGTGCCAGCAGCTTAGAGACAGGGGGCTCCAATTCACCCCTCCACTTT	CASSLETGGSNSPLHF
TRBV7-2	NA	TRBJ2-1	TRBD2	TGTGCCAGCAGCCGGACTAGCGGGAGTTGGCGGGAGCAGTTCTTC	CASSRTSGSWREQFF
TRBV7-9	NA	TRBJ1-1	NA	TGTGCCAGCAGCTTATCTCAGGGAAGGGGTAACACTGAAGCTTTCTTT	CASSLSQGRGNTEAFF
TRBV3-1/TRBV3-2	NA	TRBJ1-2	NA	TGTGCCAGCAGCCAAGCCCGGGCCACTGTTGGTGGCTACACCTTC	CASSQARATVGGYTF
TRBV28	NA	TRBJ1-1	TRBD1	TGTGCCAGCAGTCCCCCGACAGGGTCGAACACTGAAGCTTTCTTT	CASSPPTGSNTEAFF
TRBV10-3	NA	TRBJ2-7	TRBD1	TGTGCCATCAGCTTGGGACAGGGAGGCTACGAGCAGTACTTC	CAISLGQGGYEQYF
TRBV14	NA	TRBJ1-5	NA	TGTGCCAGCAGCCAAGATAGCGTCCAGCCCCAGCATTTT	CASSQDSVQPQHF
TRBV13	once	TRBJ2-3	NA	TGTGCCAGCAGCTTCAAAACGACTCTGGGCTACACAGATACGCAGTATTTT	CASSFKTTLGYTDTQYF
TRBV5-1	NA	TRBJ1-6	TRBD1	TGCGCCAGCAGCTTGGCCGGGGACAGGAGCTCCTATAATTCACCCCTCCACTTT	CASSLAGDRSSYNSPLHF
TRBV5-6	NA	TRBJ2-5	NA	TGTGCCAGCAGCCCGGGGGCCGGGGGTGGTAGGGAGACCCAGTACTTC	CASSPGAGGGRETQYF
TRBV24-1	NA	TRBJ2-1	NA	TGTGCCACCAGTGAACCCGGACAGTCTCGTACGAATGAGCAGTTCTTC	CATSEPGQSRTNEQFF
TRBV5-1	NA	TRBJ1-2	NA	TGCGCCAGCAGCTCCGGCGGGCAGAACTATGGCTACACCTTC	CASSSGGQNYGYTF
TRBV5-6	NA	TRBJ2-1	TRBD2	TGTGCCAGCAGCCCGCGACTAGCGGGGGTCTCTGAGCAGTTCTTC	CASSPRLAGVSEQFF
TRBV23-1	NA	TRBJ2-6	TRBD2	TGCGCCACCACCCGGCGGGGGTCTGGGGCCAACGTCCTGACTTTC	CATTRRGSGANVLTF
TRBV19	NA	TRBJ2-4	TRBD2	TGTGCCAGTACCGCGGTGGATCGGGAGGCCGCACCGGCCAAAAACATTCAGTACTTC	CASTAVDREAAPAKNIQYF
TRBV10-3	NA	TRBJ2-1	TRBD2	TGTGCCGTCGGGACTAGCGGGAGTCGGCGATCCTACAATGAGCAGTTCTTC	CAVGTSGSRRSYNEQFF
TRBV2	NA	TRBJ2-5	NA	TGTGCCAGCCCCTTAAGGGTTTGGGTTGGGGGATCGAAAGAGACCCAGTACTTC	CASPLRVWVGGSKETQYF